This T cell receptor (beta chain) was sequenced during a study of neurological immune-mediated disorders. For the unsorted libraries, 2 million PBMCs stored at -80 C served as input. TCRdb reprocessed the 5' RACE reads with MiXCR, giving one entry per CDR3 protein. This table holds fewer than 80,000 distinct CDR3 sequences, around 4.7% found once. Per germline, CDR1 SGHTA and CDR2 FQGNSA. V was pared by 5 bases and J by 10 bases, with 3 bases of the junction left unmatched. The CDR3 is 12 residues long. The gene calls are TRBV7-2 and TRBJ2-3; TRBD2 matches 10 bases. Sequences were obtained from PBMCs. This receptor was taken from a woman in her 50s with multiple sclerosis. CDR3 sequence reads: CASSQLAGAQYF. The CDR3 nucleotides are TGTGCCAGCAGCCAGCTAGCGGGGGCGCAGTATTTT.